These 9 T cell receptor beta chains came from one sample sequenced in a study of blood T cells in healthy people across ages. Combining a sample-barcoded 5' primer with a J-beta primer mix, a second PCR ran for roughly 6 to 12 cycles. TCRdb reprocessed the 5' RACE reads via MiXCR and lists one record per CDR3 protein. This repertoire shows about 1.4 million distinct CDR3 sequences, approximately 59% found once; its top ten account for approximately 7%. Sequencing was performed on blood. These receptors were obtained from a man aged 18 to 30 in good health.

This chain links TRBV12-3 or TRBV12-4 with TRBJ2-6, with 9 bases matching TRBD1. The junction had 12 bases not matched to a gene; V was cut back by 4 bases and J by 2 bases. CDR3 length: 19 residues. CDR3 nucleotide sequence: TGTGCCAGCAGTTCACACTTGGGACAGGGTGCGGCTGGGGCCAACGTCCTGACTTTC. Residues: CASSSHLGQGAAGANVLTF.

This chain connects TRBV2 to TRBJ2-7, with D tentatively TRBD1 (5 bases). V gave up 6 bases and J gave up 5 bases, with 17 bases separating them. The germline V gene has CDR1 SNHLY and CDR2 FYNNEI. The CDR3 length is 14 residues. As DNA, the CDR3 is TGTGCCAGCAGGTTGCAGGGTACCCTAAACGAGCAGTACTTC. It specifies CASRLQGTLNEQYF.

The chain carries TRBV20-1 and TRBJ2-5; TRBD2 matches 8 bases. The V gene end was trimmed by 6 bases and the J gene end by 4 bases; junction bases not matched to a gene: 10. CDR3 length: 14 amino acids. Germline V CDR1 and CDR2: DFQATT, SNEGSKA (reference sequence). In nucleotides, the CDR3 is TGCAGTGCAGAAGCGGGGGTGTTCGGAGAGACCCAGTACTTC. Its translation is CSAEAGVFGETQYF.

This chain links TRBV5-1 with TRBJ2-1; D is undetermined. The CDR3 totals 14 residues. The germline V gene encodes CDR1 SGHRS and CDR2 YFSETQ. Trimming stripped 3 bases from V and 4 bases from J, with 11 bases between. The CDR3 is CASSSHRLYNEQFF. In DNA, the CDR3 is TGCGCCAGCAGCTCGCATCGACTTTACAATGAGCAGTTCTTC.

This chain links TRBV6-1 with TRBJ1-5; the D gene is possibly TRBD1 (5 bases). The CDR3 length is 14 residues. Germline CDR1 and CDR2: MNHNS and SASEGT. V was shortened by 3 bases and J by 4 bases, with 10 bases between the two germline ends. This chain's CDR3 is CASSDPGANQPQHF. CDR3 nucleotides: TGTGCCAGCAGTGACCCCGGGGCTAATCAGCCCCAGCATTTT.

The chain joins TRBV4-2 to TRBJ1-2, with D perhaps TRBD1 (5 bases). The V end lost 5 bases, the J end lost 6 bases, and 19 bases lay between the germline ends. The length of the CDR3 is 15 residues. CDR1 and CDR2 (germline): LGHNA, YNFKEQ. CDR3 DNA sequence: TGTGCCAGCAGCTCCGTTGGGGGTTTTTTTGATGGCTACACCTTC. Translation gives CASSSVGGFFDGYTF.

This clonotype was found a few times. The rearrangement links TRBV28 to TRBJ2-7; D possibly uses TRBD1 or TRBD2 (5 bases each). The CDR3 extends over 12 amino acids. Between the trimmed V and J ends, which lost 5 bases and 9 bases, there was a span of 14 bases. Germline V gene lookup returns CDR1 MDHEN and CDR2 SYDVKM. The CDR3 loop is CASSLLFGAQYF. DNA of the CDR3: TGTGCCAGCAGTCTCCTTTTCGGGGCGCAGTACTTC.

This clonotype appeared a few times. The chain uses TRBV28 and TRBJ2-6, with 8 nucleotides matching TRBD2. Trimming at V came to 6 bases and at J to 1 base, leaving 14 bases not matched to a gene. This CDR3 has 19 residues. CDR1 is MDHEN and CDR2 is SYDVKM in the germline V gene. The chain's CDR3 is CASSASGGGALSGANVLTF. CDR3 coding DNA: TGTGCCAGCAGCGCATCCGGGGGGGGGGCATTGTCTGGGGCCAACGTCCTGACTTTC.

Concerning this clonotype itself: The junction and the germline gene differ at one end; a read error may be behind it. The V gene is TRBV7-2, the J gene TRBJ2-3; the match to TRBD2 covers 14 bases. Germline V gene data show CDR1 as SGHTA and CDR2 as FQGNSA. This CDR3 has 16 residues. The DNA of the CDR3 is TGTGCCAGCAGCACCCGACTAGCGGGGGGGCTAGATGCGCAGTATTTT. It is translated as CASSTRLAGGLDAQYF.